This paragraph covers one T cell receptor (beta chain) sequence. Its target is not known. The germline CDR1 and CDR2 sequences are MNHNS and SASEGT. The ends were cut back, 1 base at V and 2 bases at J, with 12 bases in the middle. The CDR3 is 16 amino acids. The data were produced by immunoSEQ multiplex PCR, yet TCRdb's version contains in-frame clones alone and is incomplete. The sample includes 70,000 to 100,000 clones, 80% to 90% of them seen just once. Exclusion of a patient followed from autoimmune disease history or systemic immunosuppression. This sample was included in a study of OX40 agonist ivuxolimab in advanced cancers. Looking at the study overall: Dosing consisted of intravenous ivuxolimab at 0.01 to 10 mg/kg every 2 weeks. From about 23 to 85 years was the age range, with a mean of around 57 years, and roughly 80% were male. Study-level results: There were, on average, more expanded clones in CD8+ T cells than in CD4+.

The TCR sequence derives from an adult with an advanced solid tumor such as melanoma, head and neck, liver or kidney cancer. This sequence joins TRBV6-1 and TRBJ1-5; D is undetermined. The source material was CD4+ or CD8+ T cells sorted from blood, sampled in a trial of the OX40 agonist ivuxolimab. The CDR3 coding sequence is TGTGCCAGCAGTGAAGGGGGAACGCGGGGCAATCAGCCCCAGCATTTT. Residues: CASSEGGTRGNQPQHF.